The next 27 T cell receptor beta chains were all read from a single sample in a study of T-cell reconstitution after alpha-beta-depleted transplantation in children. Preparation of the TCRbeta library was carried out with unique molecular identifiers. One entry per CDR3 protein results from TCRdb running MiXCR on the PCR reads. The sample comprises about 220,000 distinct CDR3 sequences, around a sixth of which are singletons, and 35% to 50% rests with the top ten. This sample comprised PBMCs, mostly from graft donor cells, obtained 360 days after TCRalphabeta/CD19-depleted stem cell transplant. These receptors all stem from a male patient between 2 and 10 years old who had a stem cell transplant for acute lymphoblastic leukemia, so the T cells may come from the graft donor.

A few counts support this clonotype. CDR3 residues: CASSLDLGRDYEQYF. The CDR3 DNA sequence: TGCGCCAGCAGCTTGGATTTGGGAAGGGATTACGAGCAGTACTTC. This sequence joins TRBV5-1 and TRBJ2-7, with D unresolved. Germline V CDR1 and CDR2: SGHRS, YFSETQ. Trimming took 0 bases from V and 4 from J, leaving 14 bases between them. This CDR3 region has 15 residues. The full variable domain, completed using reference TRBV5-1 and TRBJ2-7, is KAGVTQTPRYLIKTRGQQVTLSCSPISGHRSVSWYQQTPGQGLQFLFEYFSETQRNKGNFPGRFSGRQFSNSRSEMNVSTLELGDSALYLCASSLDLGRDYEQYFGPGTRLTVT.

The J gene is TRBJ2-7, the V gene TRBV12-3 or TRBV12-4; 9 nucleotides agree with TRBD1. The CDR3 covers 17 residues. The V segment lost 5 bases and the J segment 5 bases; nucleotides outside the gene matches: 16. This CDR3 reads CASSRYRGQGSWDEQYF. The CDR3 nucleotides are TGTGCCAGCAGTCGATACAGGGGGCAGGGCTCTTGGGACGAGCAGTACTTC.

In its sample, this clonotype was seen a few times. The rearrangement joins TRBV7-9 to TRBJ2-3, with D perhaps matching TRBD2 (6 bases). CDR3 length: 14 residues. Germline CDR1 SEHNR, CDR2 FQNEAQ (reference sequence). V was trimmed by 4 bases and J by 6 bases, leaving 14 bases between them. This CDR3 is CASSSDYLQDTQYF. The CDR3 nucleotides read TGTGCCAGCAGCTCGGACTATTTACAGGATACGCAGTATTTT.

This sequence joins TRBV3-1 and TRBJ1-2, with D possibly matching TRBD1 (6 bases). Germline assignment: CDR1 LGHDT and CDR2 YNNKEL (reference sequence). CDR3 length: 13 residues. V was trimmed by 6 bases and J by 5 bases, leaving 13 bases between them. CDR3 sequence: CASSRGQWYGYTF. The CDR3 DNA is TGTGCCAGCAGTCGCGGACAGTGGTATGGCTACACCTTC.

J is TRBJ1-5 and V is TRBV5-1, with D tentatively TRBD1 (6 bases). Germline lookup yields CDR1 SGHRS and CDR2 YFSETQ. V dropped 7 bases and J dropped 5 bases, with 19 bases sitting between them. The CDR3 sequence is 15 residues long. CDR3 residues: CASSITPGADQPQHF. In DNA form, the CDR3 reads TGCGCCAGCTCTATCACCCCAGGGGCGGATCAGCCCCAGCATTTT.

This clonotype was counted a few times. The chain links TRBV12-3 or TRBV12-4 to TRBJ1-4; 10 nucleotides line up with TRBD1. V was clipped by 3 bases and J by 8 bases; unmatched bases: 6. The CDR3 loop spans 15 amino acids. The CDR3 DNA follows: TGTGCCAGCAGTTTGGGAGACAGGGGGCGAGAAAAACTGTTTTTT. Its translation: CASSLGDRGREKLFF.

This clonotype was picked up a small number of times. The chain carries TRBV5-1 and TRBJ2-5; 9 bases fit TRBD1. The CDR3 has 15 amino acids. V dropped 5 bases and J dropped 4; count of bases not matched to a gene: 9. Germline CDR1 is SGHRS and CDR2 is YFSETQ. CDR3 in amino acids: CASRSRTGEGETQYF. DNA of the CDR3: TGCGCCAGCAGGTCCAGGACAGGGGAGGGAGAGACCCAGTACTTC.

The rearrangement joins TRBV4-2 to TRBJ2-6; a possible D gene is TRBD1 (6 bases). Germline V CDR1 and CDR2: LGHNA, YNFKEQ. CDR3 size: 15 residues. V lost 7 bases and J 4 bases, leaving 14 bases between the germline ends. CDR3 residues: CASNMQGIGANVLTF. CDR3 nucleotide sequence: TGTGCCAGCAACATGCAGGGGATCGGGGCCAACGTCCTGACTTTC.

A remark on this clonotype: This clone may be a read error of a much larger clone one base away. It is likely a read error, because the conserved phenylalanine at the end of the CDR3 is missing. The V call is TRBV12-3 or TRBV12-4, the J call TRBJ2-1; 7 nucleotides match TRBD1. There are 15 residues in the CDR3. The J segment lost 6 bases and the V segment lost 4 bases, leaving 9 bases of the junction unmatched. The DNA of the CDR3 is TGTGCCAGCAGTTCAAAAGGGGGCCCTCCCAATGAGCAGTTCGTC. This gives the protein CASSSKGGPPNEQFV.

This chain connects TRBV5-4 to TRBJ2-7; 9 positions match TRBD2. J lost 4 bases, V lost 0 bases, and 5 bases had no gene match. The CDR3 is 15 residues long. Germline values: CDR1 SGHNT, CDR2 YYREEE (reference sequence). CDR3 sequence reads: CASSLGAGGLYEQYF. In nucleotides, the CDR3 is TGTGCCAGCAGCTTGGGGGCGGGAGGGCTGTACGAGCAGTACTTC.

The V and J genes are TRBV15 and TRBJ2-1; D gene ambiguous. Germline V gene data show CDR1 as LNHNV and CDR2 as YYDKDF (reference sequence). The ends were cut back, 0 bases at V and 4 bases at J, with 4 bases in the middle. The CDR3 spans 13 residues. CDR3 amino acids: CATSRDFYNEQFF. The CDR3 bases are TGTGCCACCAGCAGAGATTTTTACAATGAGCAGTTCTTC.

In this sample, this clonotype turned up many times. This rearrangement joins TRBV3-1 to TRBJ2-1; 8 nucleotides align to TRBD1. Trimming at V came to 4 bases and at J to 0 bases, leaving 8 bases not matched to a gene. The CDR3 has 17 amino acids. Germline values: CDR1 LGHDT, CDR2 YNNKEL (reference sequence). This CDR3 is CASSRWTGTSSYNEQFF. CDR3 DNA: TGTGCCAGCAGCCGATGGACAGGGACGAGCTCCTACAATGAGCAGTTCTTC.

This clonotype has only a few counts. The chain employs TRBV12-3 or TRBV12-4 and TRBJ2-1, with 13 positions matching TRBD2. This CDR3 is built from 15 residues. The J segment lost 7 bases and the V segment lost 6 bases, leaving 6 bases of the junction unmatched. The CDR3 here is CASRYWGLAGNEQFF. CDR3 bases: TGTGCCAGCAGGTACTGGGGACTAGCGGGAAATGAGCAGTTCTTC.

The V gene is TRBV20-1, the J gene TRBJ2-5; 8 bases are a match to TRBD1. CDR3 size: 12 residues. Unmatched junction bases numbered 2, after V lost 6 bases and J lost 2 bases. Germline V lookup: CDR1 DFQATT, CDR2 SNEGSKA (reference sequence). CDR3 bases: TGCAGTGCCGGACAGGGACAAGAGACCCAGTACTTC. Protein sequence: CSAGQGQETQYF.

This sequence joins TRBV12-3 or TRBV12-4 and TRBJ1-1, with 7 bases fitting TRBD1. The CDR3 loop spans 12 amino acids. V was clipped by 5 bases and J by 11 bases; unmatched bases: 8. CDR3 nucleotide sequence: TGTGCCAGCAGTAAAGGGGGCAGGGCTGCTTTCTTT. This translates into CASSKGGRAAFF.

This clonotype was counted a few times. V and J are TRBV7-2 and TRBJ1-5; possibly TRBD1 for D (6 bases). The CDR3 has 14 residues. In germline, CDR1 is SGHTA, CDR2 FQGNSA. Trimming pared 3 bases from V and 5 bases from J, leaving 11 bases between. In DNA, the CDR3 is TGTGCCAGCAGCTTGTTGAACAGGGATCAGCCCCAGCATTTT. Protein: CASSLLNRDQPQHF.

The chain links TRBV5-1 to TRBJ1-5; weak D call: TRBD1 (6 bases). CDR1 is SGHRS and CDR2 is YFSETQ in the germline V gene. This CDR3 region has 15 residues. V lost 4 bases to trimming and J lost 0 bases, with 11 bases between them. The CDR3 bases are TGCGCCAGCAGCCTACGGGGGGCTAGCAATCAGCCCCAGCATTTT. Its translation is CASSLRGASNQPQHF.

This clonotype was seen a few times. CDR3 DNA sequence: TGCAGTGCTAGGACTCTAGGGAGGACTCAGCCCCAGCATTTT. As protein: CSARTLGRTQPQHF. The chain links TRBV20-1 to TRBJ1-5; D is uncertain. The CDR3 runs to 14 residues. CDR1 is DFQATT and CDR2 is SNEGSKA in the germline V gene (reference sequence). The V end lost 3 bases, the J end lost 6 bases, and 15 bases lay between the germline ends.

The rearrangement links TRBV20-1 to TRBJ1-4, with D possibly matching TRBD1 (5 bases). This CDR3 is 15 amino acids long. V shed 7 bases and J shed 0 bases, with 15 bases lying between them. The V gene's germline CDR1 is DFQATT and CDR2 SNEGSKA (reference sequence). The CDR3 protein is CSVVVPGTTNEKLFF. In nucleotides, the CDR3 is TGCAGTGTCGTTGTGCCAGGGACAACTAATGAAAAACTGTTTTTT.

DNA for the CDR3: TGTGCCAGCAGCCAAGATCCCGGGGAGCAGTACTTC. It specifies CASSQDPGEQYF. The chain has TRBV3-1 and TRBJ2-7; no firm D call. Trimming pared 0 bases from V and 7 bases from J, leaving 7 bases between. CDR3 length equals 12 residues. Per the germline V gene, CDR1 is LGHDT and CDR2 is YNNKEL (reference sequence).

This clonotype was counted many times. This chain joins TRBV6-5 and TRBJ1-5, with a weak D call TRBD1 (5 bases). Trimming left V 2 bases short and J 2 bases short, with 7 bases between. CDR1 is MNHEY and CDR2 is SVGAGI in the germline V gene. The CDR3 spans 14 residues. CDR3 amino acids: CASSYVQGNQPQHF. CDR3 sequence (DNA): TGTGCCAGCAGTTACGTACAGGGCAATCAGCCCCAGCATTTT.

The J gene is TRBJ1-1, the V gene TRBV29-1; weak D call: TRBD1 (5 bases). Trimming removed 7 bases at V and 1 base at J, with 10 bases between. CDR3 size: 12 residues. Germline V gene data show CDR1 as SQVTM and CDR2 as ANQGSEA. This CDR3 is CSGSQGNTEAFF. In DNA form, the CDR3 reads TGCAGCGGCTCGCAGGGGAACACTGAAGCTTTCTTT.

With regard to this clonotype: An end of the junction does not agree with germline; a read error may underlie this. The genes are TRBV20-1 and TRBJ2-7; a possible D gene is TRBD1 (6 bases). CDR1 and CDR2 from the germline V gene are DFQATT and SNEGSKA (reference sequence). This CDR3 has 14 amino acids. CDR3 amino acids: CSARVFRGSSEQYF. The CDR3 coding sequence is TGCAGTGCTAGAGTTTTCAGGGGATCCTCCGAGCAGTACTTC.

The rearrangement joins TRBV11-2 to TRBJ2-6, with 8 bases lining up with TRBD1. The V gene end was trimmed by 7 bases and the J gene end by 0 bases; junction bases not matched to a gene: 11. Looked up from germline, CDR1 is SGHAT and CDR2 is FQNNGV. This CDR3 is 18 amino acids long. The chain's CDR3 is CASTKRTGRLSGANVLTF. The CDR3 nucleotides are TGTGCCAGCACCAAGCGGACAGGGCGGCTCTCTGGGGCCAACGTCCTGACTTTC. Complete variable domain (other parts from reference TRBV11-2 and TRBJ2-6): EAGVAQSPRYKIIEKRQSVAFWCNPISGHATLYWYQQILGQGPKLLIQFQNNGVVDDSQLPKDRFSAERLKGVDSTLKIQPAKLEDSAVYLCASTKRTGRLSGANVLTFGAGSRLTVL.

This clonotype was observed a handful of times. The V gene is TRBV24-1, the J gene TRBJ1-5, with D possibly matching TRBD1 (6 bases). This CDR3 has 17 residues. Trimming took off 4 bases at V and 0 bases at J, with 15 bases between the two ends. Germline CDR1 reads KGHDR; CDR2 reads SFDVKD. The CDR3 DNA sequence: TGTGCCACCAGTGAACCTGGGACACCTTATAGCAATCAGCCCCAGCATTTT. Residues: CATSEPGTPYSNQPQHF.

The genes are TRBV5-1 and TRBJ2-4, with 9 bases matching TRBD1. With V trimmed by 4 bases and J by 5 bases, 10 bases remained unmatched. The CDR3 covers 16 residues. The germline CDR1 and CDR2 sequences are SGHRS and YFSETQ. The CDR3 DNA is TGCGCCAGCAGCACCCGGGACAGGGAGAGGGAAAACATTCAGTACTTC. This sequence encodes CASSTRDRERENIQYF.

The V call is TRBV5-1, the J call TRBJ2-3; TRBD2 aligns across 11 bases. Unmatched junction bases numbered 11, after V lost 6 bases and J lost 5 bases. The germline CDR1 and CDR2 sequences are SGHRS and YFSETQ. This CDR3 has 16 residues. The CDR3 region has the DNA TGCGCCAGCAACCAGGGACTAGCGGTCGGGAGAGATACGCAGTATTTT. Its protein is CASNQGLAVGRDTQYF. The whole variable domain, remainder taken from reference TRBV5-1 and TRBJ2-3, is KAGVTQTPRYLIKTRGQQVTLSCSPISGHRSVSWYQQTPGQGLQFLFEYFSETQRNKGNFPGRFSGRQFSNSRSEMNVSTLELGDSALYLCASNQGLAVGRDTQYFGPGTRLTVL.